Listed below are T cell receptor beta chains from one sample, sequenced in a study of OX40 agonist ivuxolimab in advanced cancers. The table came from immunoSEQ multiplex PCR; TCRdb's copy has only in-frame clones and leaves some out. The sample shows about 52,000 clones, less than 90% of them seen only once. Material: CD4+ or CD8+ T cells sorted from blood, obtained in a trial of the OX40 agonist ivuxolimab. These TCRs come from an adult with an advanced solid tumor such as melanoma, head and neck, liver or kidney cancer. The CDR3 runs from the conserved cysteine through the conserved F or W. A D gene is named only where the DNA matches it firmly. Clone sizes are given selectively: once, few, many, or a class where the clone is expanded.

d_gene | j_gene | v_gene | abundance | CDR3nt | CDR3aa
TRBD1 | TRBJ2-7 | TRBV6-5 | NA | TGTGCCAGCAGCCGTTACAGGGGGATCTCCTACGAGCAGTACTTC | CASSRYRGISYEQYF
NA | TRBJ1-2 | TRBV6-1 | NA | TGTGCCAGCAGTGAAACCCGCTATGGCTACACCTTC | CASSETRYGYTF
NA | TRBJ2-6 | TRBV4-1 | NA | TGCGCCAGCAGCCAAGTATTGCAAGTCACTGGGGCCAACGTCCTGACTTTC | CASSQVLQVTGANVLTF
NA | TRBJ2-3 | TRBV18 | NA | TGTGCCAGCTCACCACCGGAAACAGATACGCAGTATTTT | CASSPPETDTQYF
TRBD2 | TRBJ2-3 | TRBV5-1 | NA | TGCGCCAGCAGCTTGGCTAGCGGGGGCACAGATACGCAGTATTTT | CASSLASGGTDTQYF
NA | TRBJ1-2 | TRBV2 | once | TGTGCCAGCAGTCTACGCCGGATTGGGGATGGCTACACCTTC | CASSLRRIGDGYTF
TRBD1 | TRBJ1-1 | TRBV27 | once | TGTGCCAGCAGTTTATCTGACAGGGGGGACACTGAAGCTTTCTTT | CASSLSDRGDTEAFF
TRBD1 | TRBJ2-7 | TRBV18 | NA | TGTGCCAGCTCACCAAGGACAGGGGATGACGAGCAGTACTTC | CASSPRTGDDEQYF
TRBD1 | TRBJ1-2 | TRBV28 | NA | TGTGCCAGCAGAGGGACAGGGGGGAACTATGGCTACACCTTC | CASRGTGGNYGYTF
TRBD1 | TRBJ2-4 | TRBV5-1 | NA | TGCGCCAGCAGCAAAGGACAGGGGGCGGACATTCAGTACTTC | CASSKGQGADIQYF
NA | TRBJ1-1 | TRBV19 | NA | TGTGCCAGTAGTACGGCGCGGAGCTATGCTTTCTTT | CASSTARSYAFF
NA | TRBJ1-5 | TRBV5-1 | NA | TGCGCCAGCAGCTCGGAGGGTCTCGGGCCCCAGCATTTT | CASSSEGLGPQHF
TRBD1 | TRBJ2-7 | TRBV18 | once | TGTGCCAGCTCACACGACAGGGGTGAGCGGATTTTCTACGAGCAGTACTTC | CASSHDRGERIFYEQYF
TRBD2 | TRBJ2-5 | TRBV18 | NA | TGTGCCAGCTCACCACCCGGTCGAGCGGGGGCCCAAGAGACCCAGTACTTC | CASSPPGRAGAQETQYF
TRBD1 | TRBJ2-7 | TRBV19 | few | TGTGCCAGTAGAAGGACAGGGCGTATCGTGGTGGACGAGCAGTACTTC | CASRRTGRIVVDEQYF
TRBD1 | TRBJ2-1 | TRBV5-8 | NA | TGTGCCAGCAGCTTGGATTCAGGACAGGGGTACAATGAGCAGTTCTTC | CASSLDSGQGYNEQFF
NA | TRBJ1-4 | TRBV2 | NA | TGTGCCCGCCGTTCATCAACGCCGGGGGCTAATGAAAAACTGTTTTTT | CARRSSTPGANEKLFF
TRBD1 | TRBJ1-6 | TRBV10-2 | NA | TGCGCCAGCAGTGTGGACAGGGGAAATTCACCCCTCCACTTT | CASSVDRGNSPLHF
NA | TRBJ1-1 | TRBV5-8 | NA | TGTGCCAGCAGCTCAGGCGGGTCAGGGCTCTCGAACACTGAAGCTTTCTTT | CASSSGGSGLSNTEAFF
TRBD2 | TRBJ2-3 | TRBV18 | NA | TGTGCCAGCTCACTACTAGCGGGGGGCGGCACAGATACGCAGTATTTT | CASSLLAGGGTDTQYF
NA | TRBJ1-2 | TRBV7-9 | NA | TGTGCCAGCAGCTCGACAGTGGAGGTTGGAGGCTACACCTTC | CASSSTVEVGGYTF
NA | TRBJ1-5 | TRBV4-1 | NA | TGCGCCAGCAGCCAAGGGGCCTTAGATCAGCCCCAGCATTTT | CASSQGALDQPQHF
TRBD1 | TRBJ1-1 | TRBV9 | NA | TGTGCCAGCAGCTCGACCACAGGGGGCACTGAAGCTTTCTTT | CASSSTTGGTEAFF
NA | TRBJ2-3 | TRBV5-4 | NA | TGTGCCAGCAGCTCTCCCTCTGGTCCGGATACGCAGTATTTT | CASSSPSGPDTQYF
NA | TRBJ2-1 | TRBV10-1 | NA | TGCGCCAGCAGTCAGAATTGGTTCGGGTTCCCGGGCGAGCAGTTCTTC | CASSQNWFGFPGEQFF
NA | TRBJ1-1 | TRBV30 | NA | TGTGCCTGGAGTGCGAGGAGGAACACTGAAGCTTTCTTT | CAWSARRNTEAFF
NA | TRBJ2-5 | TRBV15 | NA | TGTGCCACCTCGTTGGGGCGGGACAGCTATACCCAGTACTTC | CATSLGRDSYTQYF
TRBD1 | TRBJ2-1 | TRBV6-5 | NA | TGTGCCAGCAGTTACAGGGGGCGTGAGCAGTTCTTC | CASSYRGREQFF
NA | TRBJ2-7 | TRBV5-6 | NA | TGTGCCAGCAGCTCTACGGACAGTCCTCTCTCCTACGAGCAGTACTTC | CASSSTDSPLSYEQYF
NA | TRBJ2-2 | TRBV6-5 | NA | TGTGCCAGCAGTCCAGGGCCACTCACCGGGGAGCTGTTTTTT | CASSPGPLTGELFF
NA | TRBJ2-7 | TRBV18 | NA | TGTGCCAGCTCCCCCCCCACTCTGACCTACGAGCAGTACTTC | CASSPPTLTYEQYF
NA | TRBJ2-7 | TRBV7-9 | once | TGTGCCAGCAGCTTAGAGGGCATCTCCTACGAGCAGTACTTC | CASSLEGISYEQYF
NA | TRBJ2-5 | TRBV5-1 | NA | TGCGCCAGCAGCTTGGTACGGGCACAAGAGACCCAGTACTTC | CASSLVRAQETQYF
TRBD2 | TRBJ2-3 | TRBV7-2 | NA | TGTGCCAGCAGCTTAGACTACTTCGGCGGGGGGGCCTCAGATACGCAGTATTTT | CASSLDYFGGGASDTQYF
TRBD1 | TRBJ2-2 | TRBV2 | few | TGTGCCAGCAGTGAAGCAAGGGGGCTGGGCGGGGAGCTGTTTTTT | CASSEARGLGGELFF
NA | TRBJ1-3 | TRBV18 | NA | TGTGCCAGCTCAAATTACCCAAGGCAGAGCTCTGGAAACACCATATATTTT | CASSNYPRQSSGNTIYF
NA | TRBJ2-5 | TRBV7-2 | NA | TGTGCCAGCAGCCCAATGAGAGGGGAGACCCAGTACTTC | CASSPMRGETQYF
TRBD1 | TRBJ1-4 | TRBV19 | few | TGTGCCAGTAGTATTACAGGGACAGGGATTGAAAAACTGTTTTTT | CASSITGTGIEKLFF
TRBD1 | TRBJ1-2 | TRBV19 | once | TGTGCCAGTAGAGGCAGGGGGCTCGCGGACTATGGCTACACCTTC | CASRGRGLADYGYTF
TRBD2 | TRBJ2-5 | TRBV9 | NA | TGTGCCAGCAGCGTAGAATCGGGGGGGAATGGAGAGACCCAGTACTTC | CASSVESGGNGETQYF
TRBD1 | TRBJ1-3 | TRBV5-1 | NA | TGCGCCAGCAGCGAACAGGGGGCCTCTGGAAACACCATATATTTT | CASSEQGASGNTIYF
TRBD1 | TRBJ2-3 | TRBV5-1 | NA | TGCGCCAGCAGCTGGGGACAGGGGGCAACAGATACGCAGTATTTT | CASSWGQGATDTQYF